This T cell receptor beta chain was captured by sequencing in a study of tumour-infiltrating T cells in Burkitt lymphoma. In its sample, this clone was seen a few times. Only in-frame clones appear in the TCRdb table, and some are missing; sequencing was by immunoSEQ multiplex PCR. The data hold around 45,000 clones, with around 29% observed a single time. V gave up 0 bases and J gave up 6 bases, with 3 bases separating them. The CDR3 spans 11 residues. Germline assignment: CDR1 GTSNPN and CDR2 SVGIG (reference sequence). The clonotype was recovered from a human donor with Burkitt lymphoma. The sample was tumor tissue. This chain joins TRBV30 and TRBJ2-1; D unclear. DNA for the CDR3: TGTGCCTGGAGTGTTTTCAATGAGCAGTTCTTC. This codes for CAWSVFNEQFF.